This T cell receptor beta chain was recorded in a study of radiotherapy plus CTLA-4 blockade in lung cancer. Study-level information: Around 19% of enrolled patients responded objectively, and roughly 30% had disease control.

Chemo-refractory metastatic non-small-cell lung cancer patients received focal radiation with ipilimumab CTLA-4 blockade. Produced via immunoSEQ multiplex PCR; TCRdb's table is partial and in-frame only. This sample has around 80,000 clones, with nearly 75% found just once. This CDR3 has 17 residues. Germline CDR1 is KGHSH and CDR2 is LQKENI. V lost 6 bases and J lost 0, with 18 bases in between. Sequencing used peripheral blood, obtained from a patient treated with radiotherapy plus ipilimumab. J is TRBJ1-5 and V is TRBV18; no definite D call. The TCR sequence derives from a human donor with non-small cell lung cancer whose response to radiotherapy plus ipilimumab could not be evaluated. CDR3 nucleotide sequence: TGTGCCAGCTCCATGAACGGAGGGCAGTATAGCAATCAGCCCCAGCATTTT. Residues: CASSMNGGQYSNQPQHF.